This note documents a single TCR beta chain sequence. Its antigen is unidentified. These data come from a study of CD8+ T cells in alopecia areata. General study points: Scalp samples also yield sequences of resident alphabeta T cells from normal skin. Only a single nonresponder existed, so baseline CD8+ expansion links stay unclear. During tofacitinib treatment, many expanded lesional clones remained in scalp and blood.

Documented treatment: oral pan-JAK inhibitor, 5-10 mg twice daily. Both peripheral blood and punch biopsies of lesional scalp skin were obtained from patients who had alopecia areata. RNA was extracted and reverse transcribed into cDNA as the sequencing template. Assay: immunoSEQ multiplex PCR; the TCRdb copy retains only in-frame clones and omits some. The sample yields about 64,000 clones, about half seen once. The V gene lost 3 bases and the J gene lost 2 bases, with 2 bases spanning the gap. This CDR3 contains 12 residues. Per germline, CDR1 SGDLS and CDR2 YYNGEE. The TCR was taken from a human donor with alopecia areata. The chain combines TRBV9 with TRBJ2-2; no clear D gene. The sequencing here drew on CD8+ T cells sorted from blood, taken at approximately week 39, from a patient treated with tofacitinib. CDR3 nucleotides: TGTGCCAGCAGCGATAACACCGGGGAGCTGTTTTTT. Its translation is CASSDNTGELFF.